This is a list of T cell receptor beta chains from one sample in a study of T-cell memory formation after mild COVID-19. TCRdb re-called the 5' RACE reads with MiXCR, one entry per CDR3 protein. The table has around 340,000 distinct CDR3 sequences, roughly 13% seen once. Sequenced input: PBMCs or a T cell subset sorted from them (not recorded which). Every receptor here comes from a young man who had mild COVID-19 (a few samples of this study predate the infection). Cell type and time point are not known. Both conserved end residues are part of each CDR3. Each record gives: V gene, J gene, CDR3 protein.

V: TRBV23-1
J: TRBJ2-7
CDR3: CASSRAHYEQYF

V: TRBV2
J: TRBJ1-5
CDR3: CASCCLGRSNQPQHF

V: TRBV6-5
J: TRBJ2-1
CDR3: CASSRDSNYNEQFF

V: TRBV25-1
J: TRBJ2-1
CDR3: CASSESLTQFF

V: TRBV11-1
J: TRBJ1-2
CDR3: CASSSRGDSANYGYTF

V: TRBV9
J: TRBJ2-1
CDR3: CASSVEGAWNEQFF

V: TRBV6-5
J: TRBJ2-2
CDR3: CASSKTVANTGELFF

V: TRBV20-1
J: TRBJ2-2
CDR3: CSARDPKMTGELFF

V: TRBV21-1
J: TRBJ2-5
CDR3: CASSKVSRGGLETQYF

V: TRBV7-2
J: TRBJ2-5
CDR3: CASSLLAGGLETQYF

V: TRBV10-3
J: TRBJ2-1
CDR3: CAISESWGGGPNEQFF

V: TRBV11-2
J: TRBJ2-1
CDR3: CASSSLAGDNNEQFF

V: TRBV7-2
J: TRBJ2-3
CDR3: CASSGATDTQYF

V: TRBV3-1
J: TRBJ1-2
CDR3: CASSQDAAGYTF

V: TRBV10-3
J: TRBJ2-7
CDR3: CAISRTGYEQYF

V: TRBV7-6
J: TRBJ2-3
CDR3: CASSSREQKDTQYF

V: TRBV6-5
J: TRBJ2-7
CDR3: CASRRDTYEQYF

V: TRBV6-5
J: TRBJ1-1
CDR3: CASSSAIEAFF

V: TRBV20-1
J: TRBJ2-3
CDR3: CSAGKQGNADTQYF

V: TRBV7-9
J: TRBJ1-5
CDR3: CASSLDAAHNQPQHF

V: TRBV5-1
J: TRBJ1-1
CDR3: CASSLNNLNTEAFF

V: TRBV7-6
J: TRBJ2-7
CDR3: CASSSTTGYEQYF

V: TRBV12-3/TRBV12-4
J: TRBJ1-1
CDR3: CASSPSQRGAFF

V: TRBV9
J: TRBJ2-2
CDR3: CASSVGSGGMAGELFF

V: TRBV5-1
J: TRBJ2-5
CDR3: CASSLDGQGIETQYF

V: TRBV7-9
J: TRBJ2-3
CDR3: CASSLAHGTDTQYF

V: TRBV15
J: TRBJ2-7
CDR3: CATSRDRASGGLSSYEQYF

V: TRBV18
J: TRBJ1-2
CDR3: CASSPPIRGRAVGGYTF

V: TRBV5-1
J: TRBJ1-2
CDR3: CASSLLWPAQVYGYTF

V: TRBV24-1
J: TRBJ2-7
CDR3: CATSDPIGQGYYEQYF

V: TRBV29-1
J: TRBJ2-1
CDR3: CSVGSGGEQFF

V: TRBV20-1
J: TRBJ2-3
CDR3: CSARGAYTQYF

V: TRBV20-1
J: TRBJ1-1
CDR3: CSASSSGTEAFF

V: TRBV5-1
J: TRBJ1-2
CDR3: CASSSEVGTNYGYTF

V: TRBV9
J: TRBJ2-2
CDR3: CASSVVPDTGELFF

V: TRBV10-3
J: TRBJ2-7
CDR3: CASGGGSEQYF

V: TRBV10-3
J: TRBJ1-5
CDR3: CAISDPFRAKSNQPQHF

V: TRBV7-2
J: TRBJ2-1
CDR3: CASSSSGGALVSGQFF

V: TRBV5-6
J: TRBJ2-7
CDR3: CASSSGGTGYEQYF

V: TRBV6-2/TRBV6-3
J: TRBJ2-4
CDR3: CASSYSIGAKNIQYF

V: TRBV7-9
J: TRBJ1-1
CDR3: CASSDGQGGLNTEAFF

V: TRBV6-2/TRBV6-3
J: TRBJ2-1
CDR3: CASSSETRIFF

V: TRBV4-1
J: TRBJ2-7
CDR3: CASSQDPGASYEQYF

V: TRBV6-5
J: TRBJ2-7
CDR3: CASSYRGAPATYEQYF

V: TRBV13
J: TRBJ2-6
CDR3: CASSALTSGANVLTF

V: TRBV18
J: TRBJ2-3
CDR3: CASSRPAGDTDTQYF

V: TRBV5-1
J: TRBJ1-6
CDR3: CASSPTDNSPLHF

V: TRBV7-2
J: TRBJ2-1
CDR3: CASSPQYEQFF

V: TRBV7-9
J: TRBJ2-4
CDR3: CASSSGQFIQYF

V: TRBV9
J: TRBJ2-3
CDR3: CASSVVGRGPDTQYF

V: TRBV25-1
J: TRBJ1-6
CDR3: CASSESEGWNSPLHF

V: TRBV27
J: TRBJ2-7
CDR3: CASSTPLLYEQYF